One sample yielded the 7 T cell receptor beta chains listed below, sequenced in a study of identifying expanded T cells in peripheral blood. Clones were read by immunoSEQ multiplex PCR, and TCRdb kept only the in-frame ones, dropping some. The repertoire holds around 100,000 clones, 88% seen once, with 5.5% in the top ten. Source material: blood. These receptors all come from a person between 18 and 75 years old in good health.

This chain joins TRBV5-4 and TRBJ2-7, with D perhaps TRBD1 (6 bases). The V end was cut by 0 bases, the J end by 0 bases, with 13 bases between. Germline CDR1 reads SGHNT; CDR2 reads YYREEE (reference sequence). CDR3 size: 16 residues. This CDR3 is CASSLEEGVPSYEQYF. The CDR3 bases are TGTGCCAGCAGCTTGGAAGAGGGGGTCCCCTCCTACGAGCAGTACTTC.

This chain links TRBV7-7 with TRBJ1-1, with 9 bases aligning to TRBD1. J lost 11 bases, V lost 4 bases, and 14 bases had no gene match. The CDR3 spans 15 residues. Germline V gene sequence: CDR1 SSHAT, CDR2 FNYEAQ (reference sequence). For the CDR3, the DNA is TGTGCCAGCAGCTACAGCCTGGGACAGGGTTACCCGGCTTTCTTT. Its protein is CASSYSLGQGYPAFF. The whole variable domain, remainder taken from reference TRBV7-7 and TRBJ1-1, is GAGVSQSPRYKVTKRGQDVTLRCDPISSHATLYWYQQALGQGPEFLTYFNYEAQPDKSGLPSDRFSAERPEGSISTLTIQRTEQRDSAMYRCASSYSLGQGYPAFFGQGTRLTVV.

V and J are TRBV9 and TRBJ1-1; D is unresolved. The CDR3 spans 13 residues. Germline lookup yields CDR1 SGDLS and CDR2 YYNGEE. The V gene lost 4 bases and the J gene lost 1 base, with 8 bases spanning the gap. The CDR3 DNA is TGTGCCAGCAGCACCGGGCCGAACACTGAAGCTTTCTTT. Amino acid sequence: CASSTGPNTEAFF.

This chain joins TRBV11-3 and TRBJ1-1; 7 nucleotides match TRBD1. Unmatched junction bases numbered 4, after V lost 3 bases and J lost 3 bases. Germline V CDR1 and CDR2: SGHNT, YENEEA. The CDR3 runs 14 residues. The CDR3 sequence is CASSLTRGDTEAFF. DNA of the CDR3: TGTGCCAGCAGCTTGACCAGGGGGGACACTGAAGCTTTCTTT. The variable domain in full, with the rest retrieved from reference TRBV11-3 and TRBJ1-1, is EAGVVQSPRYKIIEKKQPVAFWCNPISGHNTLYWYLQNLGQGPELLIRYENEEAVDDSQLPKDRFSAERLKGVDSTLKIQPAELGDSAVYLCASSLTRGDTEAFFGQGTRLTVV.

The chain links TRBV19 to TRBJ1-5; 9 bases fit TRBD1. V dropped 7 bases and J dropped 7; count of bases not matched to a gene: 11. CDR3 length: 15 residues. Germline CDR1 and CDR2: LNHDA and SQIVND (reference sequence). This chain's CDR3 is CASKSSGQGTQPQHF. DNA of the CDR3: TGTGCCAGTAAAAGCTCGGGACAGGGAACGCAGCCCCAGCATTTT.

This chain connects TRBV13 to TRBJ2-2; D remains ambiguous. Per germline, CDR1 PRHDT and CDR2 FYEKMQ (reference sequence). V lost 2 bases and J lost 4, with 5 bases in between. The CDR3 is 13 amino acids. In DNA form, the CDR3 reads TGTGCCAGCAGCTTATACGGCACCGGGGAGCTGTTTTTT. It yields the protein CASSLYGTGELFF.

This chain connects TRBV28 to TRBJ1-4; possible D gene TRBD1, 6 bases. V lost 5 bases and J lost 4, with 11 bases in between. Germline V CDR1 and CDR2: MDHEN, SYDVKM. The CDR3 runs 14 residues. CDR3 bases: TGTGCCAGCAGTAGTCCACAGGGTAATGAAAAACTGTTTTTT. This codes for CASSSPQGNEKLFF.